The present TCR beta chain was sequenced within a study of identical twins. Study-level points and caveats: Excess sharing by twins proved weaker in beta out-of-frame sequences. Reduced insertions were recorded for abundant cord blood beta clonotypes, with no such pattern in memory repertoires. The study reached conclusions through statistical analysis that was cross-sectional, not following the same donors. Out-of-frame alpha sequences common to twins were enriched for low generation probability.

TCRdb ran MiXCR on the 5' RACE reads and lists one entry per CDR3 protein. In the table there are about 330,000 distinct CDR3 sequences, approximately 13% of which are singletons. Only a few counts were recorded for this clonotype. Its antigen is as yet unknown. These same data were also listed under a study on yellow fever vaccine responses in identical twins.

This receptor was identified in a woman aged 18 to 35 in good health. What was sequenced was CD8+ T cells sorted from blood.

CDR3 residues: CASSYSARENQPQHF. CDR3 in DNA: TGTGCCAGCAGTTATTCGGCCAGGGAAAATCAGCCCCAGCATTTT. This rearrangement joins TRBV6-5 to TRBJ1-5; tentatively, D is TRBD1 (5 bases). Germline lookup yields CDR1 MNHEY and CDR2 SVGAGI. Trimming pared 3 bases from V and 4 bases from J, leaving 13 bases between. The CDR3 consists of 15 residues.